One and the same sample provided the 18 T cell receptor beta chains below, sequenced in a study of T cell repertoires in cytomegalovirus infection. No antigen has been identified for these receptors. In TCRdb, the reads were re-called with MiXCR into one record per CDR3 protein. In the table there are roughly 500,000 distinct CDR3 sequences, roughly 43% of which are singletons. Sample: cultured PBMCs, taken from culture after CMV antigen stimulation. These receptors originate from a human donor in good health (CMV status not recorded). Some clones in this sample may be carry-over from other donors' samples.

The V call is TRBV27, the J call TRBJ2-2; 7 bases are a match to TRBD1. Trimming removed 4 bases from V and 6 bases from J; junction bases left unmatched: 11. The CDR3 is 16 amino acids. Germline V gene sequence: CDR1 MNHEY, CDR2 SMNVEV (reference sequence). The CDR3 here is CASSSPTGFTSGELFF. CDR3 sequence (DNA): TGTGCCAGCAGTTCCCCGACAGGGTTTACGTCCGGGGAGCTGTTTTTT.

The chain employs TRBV7-6 and TRBJ2-4; possible D gene TRBD2, 5 bases. The CDR3 consists of 15 residues. CDR1 and CDR2 (germline): SGHVS, FNYEAQ. V was clipped by 0 bases and J by 3 bases, with 9 bases between them. CDR3 bases: TGTGCCAGCAGCTTAGCCGGGATAGTCAAAAACATTCAGTACTTC. It is translated as CASSLAGIVKNIQYF.

The chain is built from TRBV19 and TRBJ1-5, with no clear D. The V and J ends lost 5 bases and 4 bases respectively, with 12 bases between them. Germline V gene sequence: CDR1 LNHDA, CDR2 SQIVND (reference sequence). The CDR3 has 14 amino acids. CDR3 in amino acids: CASSPEGVNQPQHF. In DNA, the CDR3 is TGTGCCAGTAGTCCCGAGGGCGTAAATCAGCCCCAGCATTTT.

The gene calls are TRBV19 and TRBJ2-7, with 9 positions matching TRBD2. CDR1 is LNHDA, CDR2 SQIVND, per germline (reference sequence). CDR3 size: 14 residues. V lost 4 bases, J lost 2 bases, and 3 bases stayed unmatched. As DNA, the CDR3 is TGTGCCAGTAGTACGACTAGCGGCACCTACGAGCAGTACTTC. Its translation: CASSTTSGTYEQYF. The complete variable domain, with remaining parts taken from reference TRBV19 and TRBJ2-7, reads DGGITQSPKYLFRKEGQNVTLSCEQNLNHDAMYWYRQDPGQGLRLIYYSQIVNDFQKGDIAEGYSVSREKKESFPLTVTSAQKNPTAFYLCASSTTSGTYEQYFGPGTRLTVT.

The rearrangement uses TRBV2 and TRBJ1-1; D gene ambiguous. The CDR3 extends over 13 amino acids. Germline-derived CDR1 and CDR2 are SNHLY and FYNNEI. The V end lost 7 bases, the J end lost 1 base, and 10 bases lay between the germline ends. CDR3 amino acids: CASKSEQNTEAFF. The DNA of the CDR3 is TGTGCCAGCAAAAGTGAGCAGAACACTGAAGCTTTCTTT.

This clonotype occurred a few times. The chain recombines TRBV6-1 with TRBJ1-2; 7 nucleotides match TRBD1. Germline CDR1 is MNHNS and CDR2 is SASEGT. Germline trimming cut 3 bases from V and 4 bases from J; bases unmatched to any gene: 5. The CDR3 consists of 14 residues. DNA of the CDR3: TGTGCCAGCAGTGATCCGGACAGGAGCTATGGCTACACCTTC. Protein: CASSDPDRSYGYTF.

This sequence joins TRBV4-3 and TRBJ2-4; 7 bases are a match to TRBD1. From germline, CDR1 is LGHNA and CDR2 YSLEER. V shed 2 bases, J shed 5 bases, and the junction held 3 bases outside the gene matches. The CDR3 is 14 residues long. The CDR3 spells CASSQKTGENIQYF. CDR3 nucleotides: TGCGCCAGCAGCCAAAAAACAGGGGAAAACATTCAGTACTTC.

V usage is TRBV6-1 and J usage is TRBJ2-7; 9 bases match TRBD1. There are 13 residues in the CDR3. Per germline, CDR1 MNHNS and CDR2 SASEGT. J was trimmed by 6 bases and V by 10 bases; bases with no gene match: 10. The CDR3 loop reads CATGWDREGEQYF. CDR3 nucleotide sequence: TGTGCCACTGGGTGGGACAGGGAAGGCGAGCAGTACTTC.

The genes are TRBV28 and TRBJ1-1, with D hard to call. V shed 2 bases and J shed 11 bases, with 12 bases lying between them. This CDR3 contains 12 residues. The germline V gene encodes CDR1 MDHEN and CDR2 SYDVKM. The CDR3 here is CASSLVKSVAFF. CDR3 nucleotides: TGTGCCAGCAGTTTAGTCAAATCCGTTGCTTTCTTT.

The V call is TRBV4-1, the J call TRBJ2-1; TRBD2 agrees at 9 bases. The V segment lost 2 bases and the J segment 9 bases; nucleotides outside the gene matches: 8. The V gene's germline CDR1 is MGHRA and CDR2 YSYEKL. CDR3 length equals 15 residues. The chain's CDR3 is CASSQNSAREGEQFF. The CDR3 nucleotides are TGCGCCAGCAGCCAAAATAGTGCGCGGGAGGGTGAGCAGTTCTTC.

The table lists this clonotype with many counts. The chain has TRBV7-6 and TRBJ1-6; TRBD1 aligns across 7 bases. Germline assignment: CDR1 SGHVS and CDR2 FNYEAQ. Trimming took 1 base from V and 3 from J; bases not matched to a gene: 0. CDR3 length: 15 amino acids. In nucleotides, the CDR3 is TGTGCCAGCAGCTTAGACAGGGGCTATAATTCACCCCTCCACTTT. This gives the protein CASSLDRGYNSPLHF. Full variable domain (rest looked up from reference TRBV7-6 and TRBJ1-6): GAGVSQSPRYKVTKRGQDVALRCDPISGHVSLYWYRQALGQGPEFLTYFNYEAQQDKSGLPNDRFSAERPEGSISTLTIQRTEQRDSAMYRCASSLDRGYNSPLHFGNGTRLTVT.

The rearrangement uses TRBV9 and TRBJ1-1, with D uncertain. This CDR3 has 15 residues. Germline CDR1 SGDLS, CDR2 YYNGEE. V gave up 0 bases and J gave up 7 bases, with 16 bases separating them. CDR3 loop: CASSVAGQAEGEAFF. In nucleotides, the CDR3 is TGTGCCAGCAGCGTAGCAGGCCAGGCCGAAGGTGAAGCTTTCTTT.

This clonotype was picked up a small number of times. The chain joins TRBV7-2 to TRBJ1-2, with 8 bases fitting TRBD1. The V gene's germline CDR1 is SGHTA and CDR2 FQGNSA. The CDR3 has 16 residues. V dropped 3 bases and J dropped 7; count of bases not matched to a gene: 13. The CDR3 DNA reads TGTGCCAGCAGCTTGCGCTTCCTAGACAGGGGCGGTGGCTACACCTTC. It yields the protein CASSLRFLDRGGGYTF.

The V call is TRBV11-2, the J call TRBJ2-3; 8 nucleotides line up with TRBD2. This CDR3 region has 14 residues. Germline V CDR1 and CDR2: SGHAT, FQNNGV. With 6 bases clipped from V and 4 bases from J, the junction kept 6 bases outside the gene matches. CDR3 nucleotides: TGTGCCAGCAGGCTAGTAGCGGGGTCAGATACGCAGTATTTT. Amino acids: CASRLVAGSDTQYF. The full variable domain, with the rest looked up from reference TRBV11-2 and TRBJ2-3, is EAGVAQSPRYKIIEKRQSVAFWCNPISGHATLYWYQQILGQGPKLLIQFQNNGVVDDSQLPKDRFSAERLKGVDSTLKIQPAKLEDSAVYLCASRLVAGSDTQYFGPGTRLTVL.

There are a few counts of this clonotype. V gene TRBV7-6 combines with J gene TRBJ2-1, with a weak D call TRBD2 (6 bases). The CDR3 consists of 15 residues. V lost 2 bases, J lost 5 bases, and 13 bases lay in between. Germline CDR1 SGHVS, CDR2 FNYEAQ. CDR3 sequence (DNA): TGTGCCAGCAGCTTAAGCCCGCGGGGAAACAATGAGCAGTTCTTC. Its translation is CASSLSPRGNNEQFF.

The rearrangement links TRBV5-1 to TRBJ2-1; D uncertain. Germline CDR1 and CDR2: SGHRS and YFSETQ. The CDR3 spans 15 residues. V lost 0 bases, J lost 8 bases, and 15 bases lay in between. For the CDR3, the DNA is TGCGCCAGCAGCTTGGGTGCAGCGCCTTTGTATGAGCAGTTCTTC. Translating it yields CASSLGAAPLYEQFF. Combining the CDR3 with reference TRBV5-1 and TRBJ2-1 gives the whole variable domain KAGVTQTPRYLIKTRGQQVTLSCSPISGHRSVSWYQQTPGQGLQFLFEYFSETQRNKGNFPGRFSGRQFSNSRSEMNVSTLELGDSALYLCASSLGAAPLYEQFFGPGTRLTVL.

The chain has TRBV19 and TRBJ1-5; a weak D match, TRBD1 (5 bases). Germline CDR1 is LNHDA and CDR2 is SQIVND (reference sequence). V was cut by 5 bases and J by 0 bases, with 23 bases left in between. CDR3 size: 19 residues. As DNA, the CDR3 is TGTGCCAGTAGTTCCGGACACCCTCGTGGGGTTTATAGCAATCAGCCCCAGCATTTT. This encodes CASSSGHPRGVYSNQPQHF.

V and J are TRBV20-1 and TRBJ2-3; 8 bases agree with TRBD2. After removal of 0 bases from V and 5 bases from J, the junction contained 13 bases not matched to a gene. CDR1 and CDR2 (germline): DFQATT, SNEGSKA (reference sequence). This CDR3 is built from 17 residues. The CDR3 DNA sequence: TGCAGTGCTAGAGATCAAGGCGCGGGAGGCCTCGGAGATACGCAGTATTTT. This sequence encodes CSARDQGAGGLGDTQYF.